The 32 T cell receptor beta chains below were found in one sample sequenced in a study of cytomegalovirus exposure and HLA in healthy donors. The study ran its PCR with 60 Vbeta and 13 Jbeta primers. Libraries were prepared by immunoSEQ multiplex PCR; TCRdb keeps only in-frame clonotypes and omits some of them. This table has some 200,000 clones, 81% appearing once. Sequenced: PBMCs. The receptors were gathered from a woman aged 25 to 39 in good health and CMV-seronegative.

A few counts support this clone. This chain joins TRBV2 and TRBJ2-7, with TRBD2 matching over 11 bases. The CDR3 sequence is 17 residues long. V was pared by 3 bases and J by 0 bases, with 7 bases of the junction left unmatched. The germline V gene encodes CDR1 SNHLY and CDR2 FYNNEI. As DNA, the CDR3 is TGTGCCAGCAGTGATCAGATACTAGCGGGGGTCTCCTACGAGCAGTACTTC. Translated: CASSDQILAGVSYEQYF.

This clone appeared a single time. The CDR3 is CASSLVSGLLSYEQYF. CDR3 DNA: TGTGCCAGCAGCTTAGTTTCAGGTCTGCTTTCCTACGAGCAGTACTTC. The J gene is TRBJ2-7, the V gene TRBV7-8; D is unresolved. The CDR3 loop spans 16 amino acids. Germline CDR1 is SGHVS and CDR2 is FQNEAQ. Trimming pared 1 base from V and 1 base from J, leaving 14 bases between. Looking up the rest from reference TRBV7-8 and TRBJ2-7 gives the full variable domain: GAGVSQSPRYKVAKRGQDVALRCDPISGHVSLFWYQQALGQGPEFLTYFQNEAQLDKSGLPSDRFFAERPEGSVSTLKIQRTQQEDSAVYLCASSLVSGLLSYEQYFGPGTRLTVT.

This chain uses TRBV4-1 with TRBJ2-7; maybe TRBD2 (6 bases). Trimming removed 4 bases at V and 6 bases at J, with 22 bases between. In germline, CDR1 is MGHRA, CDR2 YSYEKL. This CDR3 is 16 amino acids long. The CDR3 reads CASSPSGYSGPLEQYF. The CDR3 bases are TGCGCCAGCAGCCCCTCGGGGTATAGCGGACCTCTCGAGCAGTACTTC.

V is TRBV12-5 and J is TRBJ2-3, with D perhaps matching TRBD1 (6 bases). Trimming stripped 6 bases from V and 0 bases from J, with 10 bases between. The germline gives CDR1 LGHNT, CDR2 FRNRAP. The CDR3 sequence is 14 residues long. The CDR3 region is CASGRGISTDTQYF. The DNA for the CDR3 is TGTGCTAGTGGGAGGGGGATAAGCACAGATACGCAGTATTTT.

CDR3 loop: CAIGTSGSNEQFF. CDR3 DNA sequence: TGTGCCATCGGGACTAGCGGGAGCAATGAGCAGTTCTTC. The V and J genes are TRBV10-3 and TRBJ2-1; 14 bases are a match to TRBD2. This CDR3 is built from 13 residues. V lost 8 bases to trimming and J lost 6 bases; unmatched junction nucleotides: 0. CDR1 and CDR2 (germline): ENHRY, SYGVKD.

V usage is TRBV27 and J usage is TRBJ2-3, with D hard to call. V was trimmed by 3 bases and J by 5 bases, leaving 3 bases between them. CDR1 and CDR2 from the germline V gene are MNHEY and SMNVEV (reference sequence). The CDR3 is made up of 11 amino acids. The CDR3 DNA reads TGTGCCAGCAGTTTTCTAGATACGCAGTATTTT. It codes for CASSFLDTQYF.

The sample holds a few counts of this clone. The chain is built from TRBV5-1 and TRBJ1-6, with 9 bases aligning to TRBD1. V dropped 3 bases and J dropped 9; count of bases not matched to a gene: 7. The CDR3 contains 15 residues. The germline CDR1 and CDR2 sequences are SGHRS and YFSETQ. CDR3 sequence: CASSWGQGEGSPLHF. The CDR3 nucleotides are TGCGCCAGCAGCTGGGGACAGGGAGAGGGTTCACCCCTCCACTTT. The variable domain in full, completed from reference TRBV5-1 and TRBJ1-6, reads KAGVTQTPRYLIKTRGQQVTLSCSPISGHRSVSWYQQTPGQGLQFLFEYFSETQRNKGNFPGRFSGRQFSNSRSEMNVSTLELGDSALYLCASSWGQGEGSPLHFGNGTRLTVT.

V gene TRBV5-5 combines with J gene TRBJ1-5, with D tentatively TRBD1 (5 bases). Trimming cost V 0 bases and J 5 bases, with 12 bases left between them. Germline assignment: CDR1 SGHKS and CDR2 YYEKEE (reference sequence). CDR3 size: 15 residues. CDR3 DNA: TGTGCCAGCAGCTTGGGGGTCCCGGGGGATCAGCCCCAGCATTTT. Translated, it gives CASSLGVPGDQPQHF. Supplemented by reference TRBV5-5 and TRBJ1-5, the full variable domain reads DAGVTQSPTHLIKTRGQQVTLRCSPISGHKSVSWYQQVLGQGPQFIFQYYEKEERGRGNFPDRFSARQFPNYSSELNVNALLLGDSALYLCASSLGVPGDQPQHFGDGTRLSIL.

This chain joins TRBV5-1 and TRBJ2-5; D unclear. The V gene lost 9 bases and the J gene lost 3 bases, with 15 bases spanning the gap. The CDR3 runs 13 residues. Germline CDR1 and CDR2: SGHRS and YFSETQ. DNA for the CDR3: TGCGCCACCTACTCCGGGTCGGAAGAGACCCAGTACTTC. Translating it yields CATYSGSEETQYF. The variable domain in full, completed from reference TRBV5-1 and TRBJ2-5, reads KAGVTQTPRYLIKTRGQQVTLSCSPISGHRSVSWYQQTPGQGLQFLFEYFSETQRNKGNFPGRFSGRQFSNSRSEMNVSTLELGDSALYLCATYSGSEETQYFGPGTRLLVL.

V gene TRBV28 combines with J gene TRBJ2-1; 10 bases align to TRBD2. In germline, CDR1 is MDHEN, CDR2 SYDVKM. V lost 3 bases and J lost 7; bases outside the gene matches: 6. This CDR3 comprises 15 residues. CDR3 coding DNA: TGTGCCAGCAGTTTGTTTGTAGCGGGAGGAAATGAGCAGTTCTTC. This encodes CASSLFVAGGNEQFF. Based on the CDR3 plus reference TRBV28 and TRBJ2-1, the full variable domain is DVKVTQSSRYLVKRTGEKVFLECVQDMDHENMFWYRQDPGLGLRLIYFSYDVKMKEKGDIPEGYSVSREKKERFSLILESASTNQTSMYLCASSLFVAGGNEQFFGPGTRLTVL.

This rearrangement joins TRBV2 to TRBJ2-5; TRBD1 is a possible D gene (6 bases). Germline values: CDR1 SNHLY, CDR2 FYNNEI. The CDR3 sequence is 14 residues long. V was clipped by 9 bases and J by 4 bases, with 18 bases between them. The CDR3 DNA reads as TGTGCCAGTCAAACTCAACAGGGACGAGAGACCCAGTACTTC. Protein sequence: CASQTQQGRETQYF.

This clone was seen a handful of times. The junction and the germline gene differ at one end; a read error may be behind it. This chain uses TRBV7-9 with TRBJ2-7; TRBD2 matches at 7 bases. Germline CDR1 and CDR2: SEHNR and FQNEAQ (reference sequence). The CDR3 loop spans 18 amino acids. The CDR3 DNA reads TGTTCCAGCAGCTTAGGCCCTGGGCTCCACGGGGGGACCTACGAGCAGTACTTC. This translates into CSSSLGPGLHGGTYEQYF.

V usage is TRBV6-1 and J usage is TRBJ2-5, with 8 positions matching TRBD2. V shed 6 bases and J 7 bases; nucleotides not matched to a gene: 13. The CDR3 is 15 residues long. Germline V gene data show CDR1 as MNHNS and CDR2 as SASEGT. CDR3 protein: CASRRSAGDGGTQYF. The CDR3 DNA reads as TGTGCCAGCAGGAGGTCAGCGGGGGACGGGGGGACCCAGTACTTC.

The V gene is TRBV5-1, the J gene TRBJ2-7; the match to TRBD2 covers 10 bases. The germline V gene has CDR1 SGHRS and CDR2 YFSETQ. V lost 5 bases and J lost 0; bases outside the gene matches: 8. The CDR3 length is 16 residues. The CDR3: CASRYGLADSSYEQYF. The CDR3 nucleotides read TGCGCCAGCAGGTACGGACTAGCGGACAGCTCCTACGAGCAGTACTTC.

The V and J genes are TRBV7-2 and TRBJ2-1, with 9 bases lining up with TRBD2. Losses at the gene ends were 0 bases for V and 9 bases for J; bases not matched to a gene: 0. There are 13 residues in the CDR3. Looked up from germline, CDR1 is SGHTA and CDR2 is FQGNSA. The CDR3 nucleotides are TGTGCCAGCAGCTTAGCACTAGCGGGTGAGCAGTTCTTC. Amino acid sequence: CASSLALAGEQFF.

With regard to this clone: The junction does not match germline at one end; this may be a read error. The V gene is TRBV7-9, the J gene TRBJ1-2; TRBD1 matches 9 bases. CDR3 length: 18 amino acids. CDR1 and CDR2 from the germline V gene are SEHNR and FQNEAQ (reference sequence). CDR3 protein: CSSSLGSPIQQGAMGYTF. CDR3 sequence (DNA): TGTTCCAGCAGCTTAGGCTCACCCATCCAACAGGGGGCAATGGGCTACACCTTC.

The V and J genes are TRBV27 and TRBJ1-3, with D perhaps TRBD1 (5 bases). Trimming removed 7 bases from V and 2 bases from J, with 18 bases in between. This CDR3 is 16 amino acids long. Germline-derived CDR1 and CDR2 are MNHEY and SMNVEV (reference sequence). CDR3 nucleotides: TGTGCCAGCAAAACCAGGGCGGGAGAGACTGGAAACACCATATATTTT. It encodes CASKTRAGETGNTIYF.

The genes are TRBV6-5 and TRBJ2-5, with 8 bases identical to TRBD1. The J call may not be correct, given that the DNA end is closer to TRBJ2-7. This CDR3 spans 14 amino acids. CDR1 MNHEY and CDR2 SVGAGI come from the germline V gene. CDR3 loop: CASSYNRGAYEQYF. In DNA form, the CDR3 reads TGTGCCAGCAGTTACAACAGGGGGGCCTACGAGCAGTACTTC.

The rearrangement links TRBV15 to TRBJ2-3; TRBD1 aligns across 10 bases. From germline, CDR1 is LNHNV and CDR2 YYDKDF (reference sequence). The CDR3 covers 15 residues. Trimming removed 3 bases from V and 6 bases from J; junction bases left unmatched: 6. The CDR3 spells CATSRRDRGGDTQYF. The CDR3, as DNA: TGTGCCACCAGCAGGAGGGACAGGGGAGGGGATACGCAGTATTTT. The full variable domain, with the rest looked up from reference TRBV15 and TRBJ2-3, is DAMVIQNPRYQVTQFGKPVTLSCSQTLNHNVMYWYQQKSSQAPKLLFHYYDKDFNNEADTPDNFQSRRPNTSFCFLDIRSPGLGDTAMYLCATSRRDRGGDTQYFGPGTRLTVL.

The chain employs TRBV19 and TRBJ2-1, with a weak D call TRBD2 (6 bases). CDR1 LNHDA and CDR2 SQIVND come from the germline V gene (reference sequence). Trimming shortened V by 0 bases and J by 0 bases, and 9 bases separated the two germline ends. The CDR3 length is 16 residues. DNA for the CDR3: TGTGCCAGTAGTATAGAGGGGGGAAACTCCTACAATGAGCAGTTCTTC. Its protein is CASSIEGGNSYNEQFF.

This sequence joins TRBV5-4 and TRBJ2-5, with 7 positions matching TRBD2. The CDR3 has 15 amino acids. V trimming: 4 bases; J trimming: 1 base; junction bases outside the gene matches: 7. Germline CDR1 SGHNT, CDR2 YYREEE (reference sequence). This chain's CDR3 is CASSPGGSSQETQYF. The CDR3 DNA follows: TGTGCCAGCAGCCCGGGGGGTTCCTCCCAAGAGACCCAGTACTTC.

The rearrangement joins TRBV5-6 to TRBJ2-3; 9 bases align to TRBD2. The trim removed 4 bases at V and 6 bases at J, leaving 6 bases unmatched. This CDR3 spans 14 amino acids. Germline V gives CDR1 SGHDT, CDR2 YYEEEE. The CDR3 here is CASSVIAGVDTQYF. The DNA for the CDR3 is TGTGCCAGCAGCGTCATAGCGGGGGTCGATACGCAGTATTTT.

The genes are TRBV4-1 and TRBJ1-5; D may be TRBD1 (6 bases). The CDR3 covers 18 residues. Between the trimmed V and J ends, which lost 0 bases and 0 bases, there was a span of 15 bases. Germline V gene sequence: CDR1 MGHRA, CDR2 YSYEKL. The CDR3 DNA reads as TGCGCCAGCAGCCAAGATCGCAGGGGAATCTCTAGCAATCAGCCCCAGCATTTT. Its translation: CASSQDRRGISSNQPQHF.

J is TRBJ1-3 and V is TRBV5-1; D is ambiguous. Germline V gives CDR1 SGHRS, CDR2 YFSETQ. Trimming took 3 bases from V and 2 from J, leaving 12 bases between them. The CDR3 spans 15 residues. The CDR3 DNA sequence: TGCGCCAGCAGCTCCGACGGCGGCCCTGGAAACACCATATATTTT. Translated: CASSSDGGPGNTIYF.

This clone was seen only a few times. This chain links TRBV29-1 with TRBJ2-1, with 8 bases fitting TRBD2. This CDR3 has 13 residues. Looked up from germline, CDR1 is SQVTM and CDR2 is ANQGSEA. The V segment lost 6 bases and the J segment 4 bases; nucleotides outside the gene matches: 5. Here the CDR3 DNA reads TGCAGCGTCCAGGCGGGAGGTTACAATGAGCAGTTCTTC. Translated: CSVQAGGYNEQFF.

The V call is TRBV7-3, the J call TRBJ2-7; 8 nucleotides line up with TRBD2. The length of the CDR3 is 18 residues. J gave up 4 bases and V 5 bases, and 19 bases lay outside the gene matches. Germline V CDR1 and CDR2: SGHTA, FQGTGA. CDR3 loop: CASSNTPRLARFEYEQYF. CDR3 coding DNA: TGTGCCAGCAGCAATACCCCCCGACTAGCGCGCTTCGAGTACGAGCAGTACTTC.

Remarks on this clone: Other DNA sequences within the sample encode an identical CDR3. CDR3 amino acids: CASSQDRGNTEAFF. CDR3 nucleotides: TGCGCCAGCAGCCAAGACAGGGGGAACACTGAAGCTTTCTTT. The chain combines TRBV4-3 with TRBJ1-1; D possibly corresponds to TRBD1 (6 bases). Trimming shortened V by 0 bases and J by 1 base, and 6 bases separated the two germline ends. CDR3 length: 14 residues. Germline V gene data show CDR1 as LGHNA and CDR2 as YSLEER.

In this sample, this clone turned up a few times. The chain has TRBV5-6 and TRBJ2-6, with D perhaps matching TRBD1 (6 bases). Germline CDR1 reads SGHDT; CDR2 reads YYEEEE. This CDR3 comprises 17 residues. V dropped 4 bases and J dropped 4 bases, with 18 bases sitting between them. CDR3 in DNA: TGTGCCAGCAGCAGCGACAGGATTTCATCCGGGGCCAACGTCCTGACTTTC. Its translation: CASSSDRISSGANVLTF.

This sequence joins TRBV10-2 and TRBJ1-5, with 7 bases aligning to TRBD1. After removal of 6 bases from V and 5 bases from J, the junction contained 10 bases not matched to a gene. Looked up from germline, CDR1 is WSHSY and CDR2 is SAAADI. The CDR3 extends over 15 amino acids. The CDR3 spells CASRDEQGRDQPQHF. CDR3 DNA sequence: TGCGCCAGCAGGGATGAACAGGGGCGAGATCAGCCCCAGCATTTT.

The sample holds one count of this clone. The CDR3 protein is CSVVPRSPVSYEQYF. The CDR3 nucleotides are TGCAGCGTTGTTCCGAGGTCACCGGTCTCCTACGAGCAGTACTTC. The genes are TRBV29-1 and TRBJ2-7; D is unresolved. Germline V gene sequence: CDR1 SQVTM, CDR2 ANQGSEA. Trimming stripped 4 bases from V and 0 bases from J, with 16 bases between. This CDR3 has 15 amino acids.

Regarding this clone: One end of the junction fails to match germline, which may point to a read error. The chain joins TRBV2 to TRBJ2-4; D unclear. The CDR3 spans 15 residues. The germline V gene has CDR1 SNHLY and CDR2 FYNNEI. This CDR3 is CASSEQNWAKNSQYF. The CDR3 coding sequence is TGTGCCAGCAGTGAACAGAATTGGGCTAAAAACAGTCAGTACTTC.

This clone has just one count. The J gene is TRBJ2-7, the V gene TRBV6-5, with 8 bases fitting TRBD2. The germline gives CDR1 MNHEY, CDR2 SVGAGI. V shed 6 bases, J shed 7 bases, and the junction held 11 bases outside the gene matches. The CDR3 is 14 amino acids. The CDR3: CASRRSGSRQEQYF. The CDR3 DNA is TGTGCCAGCAGACGCAGCGGGAGTCGACAGGAGCAGTACTTC.